The clone carrying this T cell receptor (beta chain) was seen a handful of times. The antigen is not known. This specimen comes from a study of T-cell reconstitution after alpha-beta-depleted transplantation in children. Unique molecular identifiers were incorporated when the TCRbeta library was constructed. TCRdb re-analysed the PCR reads in MiXCR, keeping a single row per CDR3 protein. This repertoire shows just over 950,000 distinct CDR3 sequences, about 30% found once; its top ten account for over 25%. Study results and limitations: Among T cells one year after transplant, newly produced cells accounted for most counts and diversity.

The CDR3 contains 15 residues. Trimming removed 5 bases from V and 5 bases from J, with 18 bases in between. The sequence was collected from a boy younger than two who had a stem cell transplant for SCID, so the T cells may come from the graft donor. This specimen consisted of PBMCs, mostly from graft donor cells, obtained 360 days after TCRalphabeta/CD19-depleted stem cell transplant. V is TRBV12-3 or TRBV12-4 and J is TRBJ2-5; D is unresolved. The CDR3 region has the DNA TGTGCCAGCAGTCCCGGTTCTACCTTGGGGGAGACCCAGTACTTC. Protein sequence: CASSPGSTLGETQYF.